This TCR beta chain was recorded in a study of T cell responses to AZD1222 COVID-19 vaccine (dated by TCRdb to about 2021). About the investigation overall: Because spike-specific TCR depth and breadth did not differ between the two schedules, AZD1222 recipients who got a second dose at roughly 4 weeks were pooled with those who got a second dose at roughly 12 weeks. A total of about 230 trial participants underwent TCR sequencing, of whom some 210 received two doses of AZD1222 and about 25 received two doses of the MenACWY control vaccine. Trial participants were enrolled into age subgroups of 18-55, 56-69 and 70-plus years, which contained about 150, 28 and 57 TCR-sequenced participants, respectively.

Per the publication, the time point label means: baseline before first vaccination. Vaccinee samples were obtained from the UK trials COV001 and COV002, which included a single-blind randomized controlled phase 2/3 trial of AZD1222 (ChAdOx1 nCoV-19) in healthy adults. For TCRbeta chain sequencing, PBMC samples from trial participants were taken at day 0 and at day 28 after the second dose. Worth noting for this clone: Its binding antigen is unknown. No much larger clonotype is one base removed from it; base qualities were not supplied.

The CDR3 regions of human TCRbeta chains were subjected to immunosequencing. Regarding the original processing steps: Repertoire TCRs were checked for matches against a reference library of SARS-CoV-2-specific TCRs that had been generated using the MIRA antigen-specificity platform. Breadth was defined as the fraction of unique TCRs that were SARS-CoV-2-associated. Depth was defined as the fraction of total T cells that were SARS-CoV-2-associated. Using the MIRA data, every spike-specific TCR was mapped to the spike region that the TCR reacted to and assigned to either a CD4 or a CD8 class. Log10-transformed breadth and depth values were compared by one-way ANOVA with Sidak's multiple comparisons tests. The source is immuneACCESS, and TCRdb retained only in-frame sequences with V and J called. Part of the clones is not carried over; for the studies checked, unresolved V genes explain less than half of this, and the remainder is unexplained. That table is the source of V, J and clone size, and D and trimming were worked out from the DNA. A total of around 50,000 clones appear in this sample, around 80% of them only once. More than 8.5% of the sample rests with the top ten.

From the cysteine up to the phenylalanine, the CDR3 has a length of 20 residues. Of the read, only the CDR3 DNA is kept; its 60 bases are in frame from base 1. The germline V gene encodes CDR1 SGHTS and CDR2 YDEGEE. Germline trimming: 4 bases from V, 2 bases from J; junction bases outside gene matches: 20. Results the study describes overall, beyond this receptor: Participants were mostly white British, with more females than males. The authors suggested clonal diversity may have been underestimated. The 56-69-year group was small, and its depth increase did not reach significance, likely because of low power. Vaccine-associated CD4 TCRs spanned the whole spike protein, with dominant responses in regions 160-218 and 743-854. Reportedly, almost half of the unique spike-specific TCRs recognized epitopes lying outside the regions that are mutated in the B.1.351 and B.1.1.7 variants. Conclusions about previously exposed vaccinees are limited because only six or seven AZD1222 recipients were SARS-CoV-2 seropositive at baseline. Spike-specific TCR breadth and depth rose significantly after two AZD1222 doses compared with day 0 and with MenACWY recipients. Because no samples from the day 14 peak response were available, repertoires could be characterized only after the peak T cell response.

Here the chain combines TRBV5-8 and TRBJ2-7, with TRBD1 identical over 11 junction bases. The clonotype originates from an adult in good health. The sequenced sample was peripheral blood, obtained on day 0 of AZD1222 vaccination. The CDR3 reads as follows: CASSRILGTGGSGSAYEQYF. The DNA sequence reads TGTGCCAGCAGCCGAATACTCGGGACAGGGGGAAGCGGTTCCGCCTACGAGCAGTACTTC.